This TCR beta chain was identified during a study of T cells in Graves' hyperthyroidism and ophthalmopathy. Study-wide findings and caveats: Most thyroid clonotypes expanded above 0.001 were also detected in blood. Ophthalmopathy, which appeared later, was predicted by the model a median about 6.8 months before onset.

Stable Graves' hyperthyroidism meant no ophthalmopathy progression within 18 months. This clonotype was recorded a few times. No antigen is known for it. The CDR3 totals 14 residues. The V segment lost 6 bases and the J segment 7 bases; nucleotides outside the gene matches: 7. Germline V lookup: CDR1 SNHLY, CDR2 FYNNEI. Regions amplified from RNA transcripts were the TCR beta CDR3 regions. The TCR CDR3 was amplified in a first-round RT-PCR using the HTBI primer set. MiXCR, applied by TCRdb to the multiplex PCR reads, yields one record per CDR3 protein. The repertoire holds over 200,000 distinct CDR3 sequences, with around 19% as singletons.

The sequence was collected from a man aged 40-49 years with Graves' hyperthyroidism. Specimen: blood. The V and J genes are TRBV2 and TRBJ2-2; 8 positions agree with TRBD1. The CDR3 coding sequence is TGTGCCAGCAGGAGAGGACAGGGCTTCGGGGAGCTGTTTTTT. Amino acid sequence: CASRRGQGFGELFF. Full variable domain (missing parts from reference TRBV2 and TRBJ2-2): EPEVTQTPSHQVTQMGQEVILRCVPISNHLYFYWYRQILGQKVEFLVSFYNNEISEKSEIFDDQFSVERPDGSNFTLKIRSTKLEDSAMYFCASRRGQGFGELFFGEGSRLTVL.